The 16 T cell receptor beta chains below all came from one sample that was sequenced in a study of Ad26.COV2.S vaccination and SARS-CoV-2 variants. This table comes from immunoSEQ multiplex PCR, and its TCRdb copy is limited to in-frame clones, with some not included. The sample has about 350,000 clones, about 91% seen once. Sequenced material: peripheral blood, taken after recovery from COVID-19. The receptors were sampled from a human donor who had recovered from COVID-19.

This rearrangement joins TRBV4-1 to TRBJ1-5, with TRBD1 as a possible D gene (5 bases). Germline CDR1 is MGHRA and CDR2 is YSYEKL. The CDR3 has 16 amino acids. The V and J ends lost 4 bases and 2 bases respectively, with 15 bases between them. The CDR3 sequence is CASSRAMTAGNQPQHF. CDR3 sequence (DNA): TGCGCCAGCAGCCGAGCTATGACAGCCGGCAATCAGCCCCAGCATTTT.

This CDR3 reads CASSVGRWGNTEAFF. In nucleotides, the CDR3 is TGTGCCAGCAGCGTAGGAAGGTGGGGTAACACTGAAGCTTTCTTT. The rearrangement uses TRBV9 and TRBJ1-1; no firm D call. Germline V CDR1 and CDR2: SGDLS, YYNGEE. The CDR3 extends over 15 amino acids. The V end was cut by 0 bases, the J end by 2 bases, with 11 bases between. Complete variable domain (other parts from reference TRBV9 and TRBJ1-1): DSGVTQTPKHLITATGQRVTLRCSPRSGDLSVYWYQQSLDQGLQFLIQYYNGEERAKGNILERFSAQQFPDLHSELNLSSLELGDSALYFCASSVGRWGNTEAFFGQGTRLTVV.

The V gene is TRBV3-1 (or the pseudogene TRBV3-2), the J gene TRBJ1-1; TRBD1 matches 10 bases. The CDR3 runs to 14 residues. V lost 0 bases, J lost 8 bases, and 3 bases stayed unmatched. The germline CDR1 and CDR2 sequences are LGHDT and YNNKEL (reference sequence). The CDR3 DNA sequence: TGTGCCAGCAGCCAAGAGAGGGACAGGGGCGAAGCTTTCTTT. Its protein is CASSQERDRGEAFF.

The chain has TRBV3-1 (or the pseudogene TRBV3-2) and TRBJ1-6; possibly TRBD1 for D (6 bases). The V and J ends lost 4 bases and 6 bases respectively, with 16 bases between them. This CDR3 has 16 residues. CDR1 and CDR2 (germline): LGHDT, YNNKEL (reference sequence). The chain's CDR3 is CASSPSQGFVNSPLHF. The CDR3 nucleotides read TGTGCCAGCAGCCCCTCACAGGGATTTGTTAATTCACCCCTCCACTTT.

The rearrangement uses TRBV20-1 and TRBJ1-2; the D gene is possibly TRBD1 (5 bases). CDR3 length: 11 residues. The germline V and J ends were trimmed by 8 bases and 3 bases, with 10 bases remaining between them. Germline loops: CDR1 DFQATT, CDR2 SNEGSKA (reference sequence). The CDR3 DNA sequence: TGCAGTCGGGGGGGGGACTATGGCTACACCTTC. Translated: CSRGGDYGYTF.

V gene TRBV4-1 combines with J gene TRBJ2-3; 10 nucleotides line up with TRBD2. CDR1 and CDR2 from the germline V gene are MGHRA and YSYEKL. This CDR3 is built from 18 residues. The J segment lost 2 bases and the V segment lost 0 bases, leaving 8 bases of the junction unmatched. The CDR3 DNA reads TGCGCCAGCAGCCAAGATCTGGTAGCGGGGGGCCACACAGATACGCAGTATTTT. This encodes CASSQDLVAGGHTDTQYF.

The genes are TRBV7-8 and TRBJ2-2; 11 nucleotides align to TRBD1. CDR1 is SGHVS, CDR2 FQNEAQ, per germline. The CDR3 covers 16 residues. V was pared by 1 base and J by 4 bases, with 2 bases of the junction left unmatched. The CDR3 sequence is CASSLEGTGGTGELFF. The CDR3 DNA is TGTGCCAGCAGCTTAGAAGGGACAGGGGGCACCGGGGAGCTGTTTTTT.

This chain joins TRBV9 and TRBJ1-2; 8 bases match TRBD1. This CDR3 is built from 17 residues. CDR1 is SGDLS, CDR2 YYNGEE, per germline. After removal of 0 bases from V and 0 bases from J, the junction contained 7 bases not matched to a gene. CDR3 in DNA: TGTGCCAGCAGCGTAGCCGGGACAGGACCGTCTAACTATGGCTACACCTTC. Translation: CASSVAGTGPSNYGYTF.

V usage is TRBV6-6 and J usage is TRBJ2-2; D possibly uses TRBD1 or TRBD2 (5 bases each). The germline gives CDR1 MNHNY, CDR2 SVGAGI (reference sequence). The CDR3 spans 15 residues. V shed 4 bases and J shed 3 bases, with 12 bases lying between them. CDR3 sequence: CASSWGIRDTGELFF. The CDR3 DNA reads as TGTGCCAGCAGTTGGGGGATTAGGGACACCGGGGAGCTGTTTTTT.

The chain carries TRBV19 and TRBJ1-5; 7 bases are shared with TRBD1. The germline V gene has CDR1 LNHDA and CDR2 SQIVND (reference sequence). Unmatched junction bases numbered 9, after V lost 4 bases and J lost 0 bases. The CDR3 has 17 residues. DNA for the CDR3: TGTGCCAGTAGTACCCGTGGACAGGAGTATAGCAATCAGCCCCAGCATTTT. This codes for CASSTRGQEYSNQPQHF.

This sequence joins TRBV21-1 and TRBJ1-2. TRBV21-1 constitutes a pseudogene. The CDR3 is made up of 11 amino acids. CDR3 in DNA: TGTGCCAACGGGGGGGCATATGGCTACACCTTC. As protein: CANGGAYGYTF.

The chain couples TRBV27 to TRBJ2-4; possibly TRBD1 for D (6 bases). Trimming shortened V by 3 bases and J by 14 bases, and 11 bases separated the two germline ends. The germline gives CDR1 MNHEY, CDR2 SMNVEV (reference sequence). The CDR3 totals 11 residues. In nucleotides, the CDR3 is TGTGCCAGCAGTTTCCGACAGGTTGAGTACTTC. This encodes CASSFRQVEYF.

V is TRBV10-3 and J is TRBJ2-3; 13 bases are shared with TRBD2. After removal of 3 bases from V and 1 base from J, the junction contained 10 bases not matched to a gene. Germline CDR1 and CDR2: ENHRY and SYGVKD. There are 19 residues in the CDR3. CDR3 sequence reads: CAISDGLAGAESGTDTQYF. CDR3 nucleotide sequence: TGTGCCATCAGTGACGGACTAGCGGGGGCAGAGAGTGGCACAGATACGCAGTATTTT.

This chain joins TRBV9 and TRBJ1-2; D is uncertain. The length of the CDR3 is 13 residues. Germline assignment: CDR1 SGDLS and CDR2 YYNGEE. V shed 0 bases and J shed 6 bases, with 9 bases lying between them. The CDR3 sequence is CASSVGIPDGYTF. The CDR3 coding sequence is TGTGCCAGCAGCGTAGGAATTCCGGATGGCTACACCTTC.

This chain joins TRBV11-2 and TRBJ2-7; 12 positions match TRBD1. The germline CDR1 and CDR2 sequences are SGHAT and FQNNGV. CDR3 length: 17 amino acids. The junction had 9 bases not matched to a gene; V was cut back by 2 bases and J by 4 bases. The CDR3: CASSLTSAGQGAYEQYF. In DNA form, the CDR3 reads TGTGCCAGCAGCTTAACGTCGGCGGGACAGGGGGCATACGAGCAGTACTTC.

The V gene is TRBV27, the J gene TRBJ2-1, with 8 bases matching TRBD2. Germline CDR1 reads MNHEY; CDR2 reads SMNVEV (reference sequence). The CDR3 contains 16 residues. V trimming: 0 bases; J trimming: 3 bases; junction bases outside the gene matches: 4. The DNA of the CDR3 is TGTGCCAGCAGTTTATCACGAGCGGGGGACTACAATGAGCAGTTCTTC. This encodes CASSLSRAGDYNEQFF.